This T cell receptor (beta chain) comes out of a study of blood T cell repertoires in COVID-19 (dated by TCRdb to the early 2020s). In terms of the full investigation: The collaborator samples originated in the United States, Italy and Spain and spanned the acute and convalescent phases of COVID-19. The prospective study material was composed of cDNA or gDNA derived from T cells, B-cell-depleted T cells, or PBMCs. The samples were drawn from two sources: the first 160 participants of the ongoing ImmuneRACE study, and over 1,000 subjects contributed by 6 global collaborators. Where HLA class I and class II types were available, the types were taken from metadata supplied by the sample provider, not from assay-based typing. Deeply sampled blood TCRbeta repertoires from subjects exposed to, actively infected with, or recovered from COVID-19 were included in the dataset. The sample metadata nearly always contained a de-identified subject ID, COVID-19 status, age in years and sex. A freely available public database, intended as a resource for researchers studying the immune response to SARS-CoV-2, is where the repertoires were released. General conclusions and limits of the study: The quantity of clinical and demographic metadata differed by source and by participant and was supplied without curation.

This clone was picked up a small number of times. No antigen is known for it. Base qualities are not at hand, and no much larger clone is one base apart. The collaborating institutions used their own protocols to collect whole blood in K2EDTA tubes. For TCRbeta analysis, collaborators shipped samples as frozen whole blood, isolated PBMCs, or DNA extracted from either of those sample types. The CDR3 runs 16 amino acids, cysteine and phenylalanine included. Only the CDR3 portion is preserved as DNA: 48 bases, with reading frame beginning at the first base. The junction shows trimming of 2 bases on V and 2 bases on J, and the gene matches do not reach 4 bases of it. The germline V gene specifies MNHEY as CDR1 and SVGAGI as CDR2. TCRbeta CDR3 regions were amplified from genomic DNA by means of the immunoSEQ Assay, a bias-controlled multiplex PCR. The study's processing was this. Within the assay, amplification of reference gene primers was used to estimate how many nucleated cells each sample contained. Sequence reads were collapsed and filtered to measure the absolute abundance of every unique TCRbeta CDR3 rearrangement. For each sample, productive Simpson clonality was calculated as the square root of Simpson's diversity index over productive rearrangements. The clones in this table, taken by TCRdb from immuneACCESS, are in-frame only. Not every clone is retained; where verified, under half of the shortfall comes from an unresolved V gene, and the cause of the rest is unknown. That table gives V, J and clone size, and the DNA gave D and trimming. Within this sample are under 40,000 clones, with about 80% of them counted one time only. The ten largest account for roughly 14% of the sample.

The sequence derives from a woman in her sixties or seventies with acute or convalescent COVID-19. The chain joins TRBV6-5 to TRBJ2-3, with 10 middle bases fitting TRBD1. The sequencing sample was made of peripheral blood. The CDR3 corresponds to CASSYEGQGPTDTQYF. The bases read TGTGCCAGCAGTTACGAGGGACAGGGGCCCACAGATACGCAGTATTTT.